These T cell receptor beta chains were read from a single sample in a study of control samples from healthy donors and cancer patients. Libraries were prepared by immunoSEQ multiplex PCR; TCRdb keeps only in-frame clonotypes and omits some of them. Of about 85,000 clones listed, roughly nine tenths were seen once; the top ten hold 3% to 4.5%. Sequencing input: blood. These receptors were collected from a woman younger than 30 in good health. CDR3s include the opening cysteine and the closing phenylalanine or tryptophan. Fields, in order: D gene, V gene, clone size, J gene, CDR3 DNA, CDR3 protein. D genes are given only for firm matches. Some rows mark clone size as missing; the rest say once, few, many or name a class of expanded clone.

>.|TRBV19|.|TRBJ1-5
TGTGCCAGTAGTATGTTTTCCTTTGGCAGGGCGGGGGCTCAGCCCCAGCATTTT
CASSMFSFGRAGAQPQHF
>.|TRBV20-1|.|TRBJ2-1
TGCAGTGCTCGTGGAGGGGGGTCCTACAATGAGCAGTTCTTC
CSARGGGSYNEQFF
>.|TRBV19|once|TRBJ1-2
TGTGCCAGTAGTACCGTGACTGGTCGGGCTAACTATGGCTACACCTTC
CASSTVTGRANYGYTF
>TRBD1|TRBV10-3|.|TRBJ2-3
TGTGCCATTTCGACAGGGAGCACAGATACGCAGTATTTT
CAISTGSTDTQYF
>.|TRBV10-1|.|TRBJ1-1
TGCGCCAGCAGTTTGTCAGGCGCCCCGGTAGCTTTCTTT
CASSLSGAPVAFF
>.|TRBV12-2|.|TRBJ1-4
TGTGCAAGTCGCCCCCGGGGGGCGGCGCATGAAAAACTGTTTTTT
CASRPRGAAHEKLFF
>.|TRBV15|.|TRBJ2-1
TGTGCCACCAGCGGGTACCCAGAGACGGCTACCGAAGGACCAAGCTCCTACAATGAGCAGTTCTTC
CATSGYPETATEGPSSYNEQFF
>TRBD1|TRBV19|.|TRBJ1-5
TGTGCCAGTAGTCCCCGGACAGGGATTTATAGCAATCAGCCCCAGCATTTT
CASSPRTGIYSNQPQHF
>TRBD2|TRBV7-9|.|TRBJ2-3
TGTGCCAGCAGCCCTAGCGGGGGGGCCACAGATACGCAGTATTTT
CASSPSGGATDTQYF
>.|TRBV25-1|once|TRBJ2-1
TGTGCCAGCAATGGTCCAGGTGATGAGCAGTTCTTC
CASNGPGDEQFF
>TRBD1|TRBV10-1|.|TRBJ1-4
TGCGCCATCCAGGACCGGGACAGCCTCAAACTGTTTTTT
CAIQDRDSLKLFF
>.|TRBV3-1/TRBV3-2|once|TRBJ1-2
TGTGCCAGCAGCCAAGATAACTATGGCTACACCTTC
CASSQDNYGYTF
>TRBD1|TRBV18|.|TRBJ2-7
TGTGCCAGCTCCCCCAGGACAGGGGGCTATGTGCAGTACTTC
CASSPRTGGYVQYF
>.|TRBV25-1|.|TRBJ1-2
TGTGCCAGCAGTGATTTTAACTATGGCTACACCTTC
CASSDFNYGYTF
>TRBD1|TRBV7-8|.|TRBJ1-5
TGTGCCAGCAGCAGGACAGGTGGGGGATTTAGCAATCAGCCCCAGCATTTT
CASSRTGGGFSNQPQHF
>.|TRBV4-1|.|TRBJ1-2
TGCGCCAGCAGCCATTCCACCGAAAGACCTTCCTATGGCTACACCTTC
CASSHSTERPSYGYTF
>TRBD1|TRBV2|.|TRBJ1-6
TGTGCCAGCAGGGGGGGGACAGGTGCCTATAATTCACCCCTCCACTTT
CASRGGTGAYNSPLHF
>TRBD1|TRBV9|.|TRBJ2-7
TGTGCCAGCGGGGACAGGCTCTCCTACGAGCAGTACTTC
CASGDRLSYEQYF
>.|TRBV5-6|.|TRBJ2-7
TGTGCCAGCACCGTGTACGGATTAGGAACCTACGAGCAGTACTTC
CASTVYGLGTYEQYF